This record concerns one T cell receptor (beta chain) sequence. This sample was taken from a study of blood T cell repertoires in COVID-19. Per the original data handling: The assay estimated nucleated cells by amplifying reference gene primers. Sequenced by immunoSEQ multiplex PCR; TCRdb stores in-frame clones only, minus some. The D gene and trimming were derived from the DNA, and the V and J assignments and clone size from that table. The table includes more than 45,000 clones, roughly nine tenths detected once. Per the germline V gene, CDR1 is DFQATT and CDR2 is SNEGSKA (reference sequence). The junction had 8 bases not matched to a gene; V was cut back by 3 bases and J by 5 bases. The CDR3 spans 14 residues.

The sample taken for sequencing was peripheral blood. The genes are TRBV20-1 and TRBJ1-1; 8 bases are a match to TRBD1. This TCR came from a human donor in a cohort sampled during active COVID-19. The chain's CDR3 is CSASGQGAGTEAFF. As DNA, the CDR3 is TGCAGTGCTAGTGGCCAGGGGGCGGGTACTGAAGCTTTCTTT.